What follows describes a single TCR beta chain. The data originate from a study of cytomegalovirus exposure and HLA in healthy donors. Generated by immunoSEQ multiplex PCR, the TCRdb table keeps only in-frame clones and is missing some. The profile covers 55,000 to 65,000 clones, with more than 90% appearing a single time and about 0.95% taken by the ten largest. There are 16 residues in the CDR3. With V trimmed by 4 bases and J by 5 bases, 10 bases remained unmatched. Germline V CDR1 and CDR2: SGHDT, YYEEEE. This TCR was sampled from a young man in good health and CMV-seronegative. Sequencing was carried out using PBMCs. The gene calls are TRBV5-6 and TRBJ2-2, with 8 bases matching TRBD2. The DNA of the CDR3 is TGTGCCAGCAGCCTCCGGGTAGCGGGACGGACCGGGGAGCTGTTTTTT. This codes for CASSLRVAGRTGELFF.